The 10 T cell receptor beta chains presented below share a single source sample, sequenced in a study of blood T cell repertoires in COVID-19. Some clones are missing from TCRdb's copy, which holds only in-frame ones; the method was immunoSEQ multiplex PCR. This table has approximately 140,000 clones, roughly 78% appearing once. Material for sequencing was peripheral blood. These receptors all come from a man aged 60 to 69 with acute or convalescent COVID-19.

The rearrangement links TRBV24-1 to TRBJ1-1, with D possibly TRBD1 on 6 matching bases. V shed 4 bases and J shed 1 base, with 9 bases lying between them. In germline, CDR1 is KGHDR, CDR2 SFDVKD. This CDR3 is built from 14 residues. The CDR3 reads CATSEGRGNTEAFF. CDR3 in DNA: TGTGCCACCAGTGAAGGCAGGGGGAACACTGAAGCTTTCTTT.

There are a few counts of this clone. This chain links TRBV5-1 with TRBJ1-2, with 8 bases aligning to TRBD1. CDR1 and CDR2 (germline): SGHRS, YFSETQ. The CDR3 totals 12 residues. After removal of 7 bases from V and 6 bases from J, the junction contained 5 bases not matched to a gene. CDR3 protein: CASSVQGDGYTF. The CDR3 nucleotides are TGCGCCAGCTCGGTACAGGGGGATGGCTACACCTTC.

The chain recombines TRBV5-6 with TRBJ2-5; possibly TRBD1 for D (5 bases). Trimming removed 2 bases at V and 7 bases at J, with 12 bases between. CDR3 length equals 13 residues. Germline CDR1 and CDR2: SGHDT and YYEEEE. CDR3 residues: CASSFDSPGTQYF. CDR3 nucleotide sequence: TGTGCCAGCAGCTTTGACAGTCCAGGGACCCAGTACTTC.

The rearrangement uses TRBV24-1 and TRBJ2-5, with TRBD1 matching over 9 bases. V gave up 4 bases and J gave up 5 bases; unmatched junction bases: 7. The CDR3 consists of 15 residues. Germline lookup yields CDR1 KGHDR and CDR2 SFDVKD. CDR3: CATSDAGQGRETQYF. The CDR3, as DNA: TGTGCCACCAGTGACGCGGGACAGGGCCGGGAGACCCAGTACTTC.

The rearrangement uses TRBV4-3 and TRBJ2-2, with D possibly being TRBD1 (6 bases). CDR1 is LGHNA and CDR2 is YSLEER in the germline V gene. Between the trimmed V and J ends, which lost 0 bases and 5 bases, there was a span of 13 bases. The CDR3 loop spans 16 amino acids. The chain's CDR3 is CASSQDRDTETGELFF. The CDR3 bases are TGCGCCAGCAGCCAAGACCGGGACACTGAGACCGGGGAGCTGTTTTTT.

This chain links TRBV9 with TRBJ2-7; perhaps TRBD1 as D (5 bases). This CDR3 has 14 amino acids. Per germline, CDR1 SGDLS and CDR2 YYNGEE. With 0 bases removed from V and 6 bases from J, the gap between germline ends came to 13 bases. The CDR3 region has the DNA TGTGCCAGCAGCGTAGCTTCGCAGGGAAGCGAGCAGTACTTC. Its translation is CASSVASQGSEQYF.

The chain recombines TRBV7-2 with TRBJ2-5; D call uncertain. Trimming left V 5 bases short and J 7 bases short, with 11 bases between. Germline-derived CDR1 and CDR2 are SGHTA and FQGNSA. This CDR3 spans 12 amino acids. CDR3 protein: CASSLLPGTQYF. The CDR3 bases are TGTGCCAGCAGCCTTCTACCGGGGACCCAGTACTTC.

This chain connects TRBV27 to TRBJ2-5, with 8 bases identical to TRBD1. Germline V gene sequence: CDR1 MNHEY, CDR2 SMNVEV (reference sequence). With 5 bases clipped from V and 3 bases from J, the junction kept 8 bases outside the gene matches. This CDR3 has 15 residues. The CDR3 DNA follows: TGTGCCAGCAGTCCAAAGGACAGGGTAAAAGAGACCCAGTACTTC. It encodes CASSPKDRVKETQYF.

This clone was observed a few times. This chain joins TRBV5-4 and TRBJ1-2; 12 positions match TRBD1. Germline CDR1 reads SGHNT; CDR2 reads YYREEE (reference sequence). CDR3 size: 18 residues. Unmatched junction bases numbered 9, after V lost 0 bases and J lost 3 bases. CDR3 nucleotides: TGTGCCAGCAGCTTGGGGGGGACAGGGGGCGATCAGGACTATGGCTACACCTTC. Protein product: CASSLGGTGGDQDYGYTF.

The rearrangement uses TRBV4-1 and TRBJ2-1; 9 bases are shared with TRBD2. J lost 4 bases, V lost 4 bases, and 8 bases had no gene match. The CDR3 totals 16 residues. In germline, CDR1 is MGHRA, CDR2 YSYEKL. The chain's CDR3 is CASSPMTSGNYNEQFF. Here the CDR3 DNA reads TGCGCCAGCAGCCCCATGACTAGCGGAAATTACAATGAGCAGTTCTTC.